The clone carrying this TCR beta chain has a handful of counts. Germline V gives CDR1 DFQATT, CDR2 SNEGSKA (reference sequence). V lost 6 bases to trimming and J lost 4 bases; unmatched junction nucleotides: 8. The CDR3 extends over 15 amino acids. The data stem from a study of CD8 T cells in ankylosing spondylitis. Quantitative molecular-barcoded 5'-RACE generated the TCR beta libraries. Using its own MiXCR run on the 5' RACE reads, TCRdb lists one record per CDR3 protein. Among approximately 150,000 distinct CDR3 sequences listed, under 35% were seen once. The sequenced sample was synovial fluid, either unsorted or a sorted T cell fraction (not recorded which). This TCR was recovered from a male donor with ankylosing spondylitis. This chain connects TRBV20-1 to TRBJ2-1, with 11 bases identical to TRBD2. CDR3 sequence reads: CSAVDSGGVYNEQFF. DNA of the CDR3: TGCAGTGCCGTGGATAGCGGGGGGGTATACAATGAGCAGTTCTTC.